These T cell receptor beta chains were read from a single sample in a study of shared clonotypes between healthy human individuals. Measured with immunoSEQ multiplex PCR; TCRdb has only the in-frame clones, and not every one. Among about 680,000 clones listed, around 90% were seen once. Sample: naive CD8+ T cells sorted from blood. The receptors were sampled from a young man in good health. Both conserved end residues are part of each CDR3. Fields, in order: J gene, V gene, D gene, clone size, CDR3 DNA, CDR3 protein. A D gene is named only where the DNA matches it firmly. Expanded clones get a size class; other rows say once, few or many, or leave the size out.

j_gene: TRBJ2-5
v_gene: TRBV28
d_gene: TRBD2
abundance: -
CDR3nt: TGTGCCAGCAGTTTATATAGCCTAGCGGGAGGGCCTCAAGAGACCCAGTACTTC
CDR3aa: CASSLYSLAGGPQETQYF

j_gene: TRBJ2-5
v_gene: TRBV27
d_gene: TRBD2
abundance: once
CDR3nt: TGTGCCAGCAGTTTACACCTAGCGGGAGGGCCCCGGGAGACCCAGTACTTC
CDR3aa: CASSLHLAGGPRETQYF

j_gene: TRBJ2-1
v_gene: TRBV27
d_gene: TRBD2
abundance: -
CDR3nt: TGTGCCAGCAGCCTAGCGGGAATCCTCTACAATGAGCAGTTCTTC
CDR3aa: CASSLAGILYNEQFF

j_gene: TRBJ2-7
v_gene: TRBV6-6
d_gene: -
abundance: once
CDR3nt: TGTGCCGCAAAGATGGAGGGAGGAGGGGACGAGCAGTACTTC
CDR3aa: CAAKMEGGGDEQYF

j_gene: TRBJ1-1
v_gene: TRBV29-1
d_gene: -
abundance: -
CDR3nt: TGCAGCGTTGTCTTGCGGACGGTCGACACTGAAGCTTTCTTT
CDR3aa: CSVVLRTVDTEAFF

j_gene: TRBJ2-1
v_gene: TRBV9
d_gene: -
abundance: few
CDR3nt: TGTGCCAGCAGCTCAGCGGGTGAGCAGTTCTTC
CDR3aa: CASSSAGEQFF

j_gene: TRBJ2-2
v_gene: TRBV28
d_gene: -
abundance: -
CDR3nt: TGTGCCAGCAGTTTAACAGGACTAAACACCGGGGAGCTGTTTTTT
CDR3aa: CASSLTGLNTGELFF

j_gene: TRBJ2-7
v_gene: TRBV7-6
d_gene: -
abundance: -
CDR3nt: TGTGCCAGCAGCTTAAGACTAACCTACGAGCAGTACTTC
CDR3aa: CASSLRLTYEQYF

j_gene: TRBJ2-7
v_gene: TRBV11-2
d_gene: TRBD2
abundance: many
CDR3nt: TGTGCCAGCAGCCCACAGCGACCCGATAGCGGGAGGGTCTCCTACGAGCAGTACTTC
CDR3aa: CASSPQRPDSGRVSYEQYF

j_gene: TRBJ2-7
v_gene: TRBV21-1
d_gene: -
abundance: -
CDR3nt: TGTGCCAGCCTTGGGACGGCAACCAGATTATCCTACGAGCAGTACTTC
CDR3aa: CASLGTATRLSYEQYF

j_gene: TRBJ2-7
v_gene: TRBV27
d_gene: -
abundance: -
CDR3nt: TGTGCCACTCGATTTTCCTACGAGCAGTACTTC
CDR3aa: CATRFSYEQYF

j_gene: TRBJ2-5
v_gene: TRBV13
d_gene: TRBD2
abundance: -
CDR3nt: TGTGCCAGCAGCCCCCTAGCGGCCCAAGAGACCCAGTACTTC
CDR3aa: CASSPLAAQETQYF

j_gene: TRBJ2-7
v_gene: TRBV10-3
d_gene: -
abundance: -
CDR3nt: TGTGCCATCAGTGACGGCGGGTGGATGATCGAGCAGTACTTC
CDR3aa: CAISDGGWMIEQYF

j_gene: TRBJ1-2
v_gene: TRBV5-6
d_gene: -
abundance: -
CDR3nt: TGTGCCAGCCTCCGGTCAGGGGATTATGGCTACACCTTC
CDR3aa: CASLRSGDYGYTF

j_gene: TRBJ1-1
v_gene: TRBV21-1
d_gene: -
abundance: -
CDR3nt: TGTGCCAGCAGCAGTGACAGCGTGGACACTGAAGCTTTCTTT
CDR3aa: CASSSDSVDTEAFF

j_gene: TRBJ2-7
v_gene: TRBV27
d_gene: -
abundance: -
CDR3nt: TGTGCCAGCAGTCCACTTCCCCCTTACGAGCAGTACTTC
CDR3aa: CASSPLPPYEQYF

j_gene: TRBJ2-2
v_gene: TRBV6-4
d_gene: TRBD2
abundance: -
CDR3nt: TGTGCCAGCAGTGCCTACGGGGGAGCGGGAGCCCCCACCGGGGAGCTGTTTTTT
CDR3aa: CASSAYGGAGAPTGELFF

j_gene: TRBJ2-7
v_gene: TRBV7-9
d_gene: TRBD2
abundance: -
CDR3nt: TGTGCCAGCAGCACGGGACTAGCGGGAGGATCCTACTACGAGCAGTACTTC
CDR3aa: CASSTGLAGGSYYEQYF

j_gene: TRBJ2-1
v_gene: TRBV7-9
d_gene: -
abundance: -
CDR3nt: TGTGCCAGCAGCTTAGCGTCCCAGGAGCAGTTCTTC
CDR3aa: CASSLASQEQFF

j_gene: TRBJ2-3
v_gene: TRBV27
d_gene: -
abundance: -
CDR3nt: TGTGCCAGCAGTTCACAGGGGGAGGGAGATACGCAGTATTTT
CDR3aa: CASSSQGEGDTQYF

j_gene: TRBJ2-7
v_gene: TRBV6-1
d_gene: -
abundance: -
CDR3nt: TGTGCCAGCAGTGAAGCTATGGGGGGCTGGTCCTACGAGCAGTACTTC
CDR3aa: CASSEAMGGWSYEQYF

j_gene: TRBJ2-7
v_gene: TRBV28
d_gene: TRBD1
abundance: -
CDR3nt: TGTGCCAGCAGTGGCTTCGGGACAGGGACCTACGAGCAGTACTTC
CDR3aa: CASSGFGTGTYEQYF

j_gene: TRBJ2-2
v_gene: TRBV28
d_gene: TRBD1
abundance: -
CDR3nt: TGTGCCAGCAGACGAGCACTCAACAGGGGATCGATTAACACCGGGGAGCTGTTTTTT
CDR3aa: CASRRALNRGSINTGELFF

j_gene: TRBJ2-5
v_gene: TRBV9
d_gene: -
abundance: medium-sized
CDR3nt: TGTGCCAGCAGCGTAGATGGGACCCCTCAAGAGACCCAGTACTTC
CDR3aa: CASSVDGTPQETQYF

j_gene: TRBJ2-3
v_gene: TRBV9
d_gene: TRBD2
abundance: -
CDR3nt: TGTGCCAGCAGCGTGGAAGGGAGGCTAGCGGGAACAGATACGCAGTATTTT
CDR3aa: CASSVEGRLAGTDTQYF

j_gene: TRBJ2-1
v_gene: TRBV28
d_gene: TRBD2
abundance: -
CDR3nt: TGTGCCAGCACCGAACGGGGGGTATCCTACAATGAGCAGTTCTTC
CDR3aa: CASTERGVSYNEQFF

j_gene: TRBJ2-2
v_gene: TRBV25-1
d_gene: TRBD2
abundance: -
CDR3nt: TGTGCCAGCAGTGAGAGTAGCGGGAGGGCCGCCGGGGAGCTGTTTTTT
CDR3aa: CASSESSGRAAGELFF

j_gene: TRBJ1-1
v_gene: TRBV9
d_gene: -
abundance: -
CDR3nt: TGTGCCAGCAGCCGGGGGGGAAACACTGAAGCTTTCTTT
CDR3aa: CASSRGGNTEAFF

j_gene: TRBJ2-1
v_gene: TRBV13
d_gene: TRBD2
abundance: -
CDR3nt: TGTGCCAGCAGCCCCCGCGGGTCGGGGGGATACAATGAGCAGTTCTTC
CDR3aa: CASSPRGSGGYNEQFF

j_gene: TRBJ2-3
v_gene: TRBV29-1
d_gene: -
abundance: -
CDR3nt: TGCAGCGTTGTCTGGGTGGGAACTAGCACAGATACGCAGTATTTT
CDR3aa: CSVVWVGTSTDTQYF

j_gene: TRBJ1-5
v_gene: TRBV28
d_gene: -
abundance: -
CDR3nt: TGTGCCAGCAGCCAATCAGGGCTAGGTCAGCCCCAGCATTTT
CDR3aa: CASSQSGLGQPQHF

j_gene: TRBJ2-7
v_gene: TRBV7-9
d_gene: -
abundance: once
CDR3nt: TGTGCCAGCAGCTTAGGTGGGTTTGACGAGCAGTACTTC
CDR3aa: CASSLGGFDEQYF

j_gene: TRBJ1-1
v_gene: TRBV4-1
d_gene: -
abundance: -
CDR3nt: TGCGCCAGCAGCGGGAGAGGAAACCGGAACACTGAAGCTTTCTTT
CDR3aa: CASSGRGNRNTEAFF

j_gene: TRBJ1-4
v_gene: TRBV5-8
d_gene: TRBD1
abundance: -
CDR3nt: TGTGCCAGCAGCTTGGTGACAGGGACTAATGAAAAACTGTTTTTT
CDR3aa: CASSLVTGTNEKLFF

j_gene: TRBJ2-1
v_gene: TRBV9
d_gene: TRBD2
abundance: -
CDR3nt: TGTGCCAGCAGCACAACTAGCGGGAGAGAATTACGCAATGAGCAGTTCTTC
CDR3aa: CASSTTSGRELRNEQFF

j_gene: TRBJ2-7
v_gene: TRBV11-2
d_gene: -
abundance: -
CDR3nt: TGTGCCAGCAGCCCCCTGAGCTACGAGCAGTACTTC
CDR3aa: CASSPLSYEQYF

j_gene: TRBJ1-4
v_gene: TRBV13
d_gene: -
abundance: once
CDR3nt: TGTGCCAGCAGCTTTGCGGTTGGGGAAAAACTGTTTTTT
CDR3aa: CASSFAVGEKLFF

j_gene: TRBJ2-7
v_gene: TRBV4-1
d_gene: -
abundance: -
CDR3nt: TGCGCCAGCAGCCAAGACTGGTTCCTGGGCGACGAGCAGTACTTC
CDR3aa: CASSQDWFLGDEQYF

j_gene: TRBJ1-5
v_gene: TRBV27
d_gene: -
abundance: -
CDR3nt: TGTGCCAGCAGTTTCAACAGGGAGGTCAATCAGCCCCAGCATTTT
CDR3aa: CASSFNREVNQPQHF

j_gene: TRBJ1-2
v_gene: TRBV4-3
d_gene: -
abundance: -
CDR3nt: TGCGCCAGCAGGGATCGGGAGGGGGTGCAGGATGGCTACACCTTC
CDR3aa: CASRDREGVQDGYTF

j_gene: TRBJ2-5
v_gene: TRBV11-2
d_gene: TRBD2
abundance: -
CDR3nt: TGTGCCAGCAGCCCGACTAGCGGGAGGACTCTAGGAGAGACCCAGTACTTC
CDR3aa: CASSPTSGRTLGETQYF

j_gene: TRBJ1-1
v_gene: TRBV27
d_gene: -
abundance: -
CDR3nt: TGTACCAGCAGTACAGCGGGTAGGACTGAAGCTTTCTTT
CDR3aa: CTSSTAGRTEAFF

j_gene: TRBJ2-7
v_gene: TRBV7-2
d_gene: -
abundance: -
CDR3nt: TGTGCCAGCAGCTTAGAGGTAGACTACGAGCAGTACTTC
CDR3aa: CASSLEVDYEQYF

j_gene: TRBJ2-3
v_gene: TRBV9
d_gene: -
abundance: -
CDR3nt: TGTGCCAGCAGCGGAAAACCCCCTGCACCAGTTCATACGCAGTATTTT
CDR3aa: CASSGKPPAPVHTQYF

j_gene: TRBJ1-4
v_gene: TRBV4-1
d_gene: -
abundance: -
CDR3nt: TGCGCCAGCAGCCCCGGACATCGGGAAAAACTGTTTTTT
CDR3aa: CASSPGHREKLFF

j_gene: TRBJ2-7
v_gene: TRBV28
d_gene: -
abundance: -
CDR3nt: TGTGCCAGCAGTCCCCTGGACAGCTCCTACGAGCAGTACTTC
CDR3aa: CASSPLDSSYEQYF

j_gene: TRBJ1-2
v_gene: TRBV15
d_gene: -
abundance: -
CDR3nt: TGTGCCACCAGCAGACAGGCAATGGTAAACTATGGCTACACCTTC
CDR3aa: CATSRQAMVNYGYTF

j_gene: TRBJ2-7
v_gene: TRBV14
d_gene: TRBD2
abundance: -
CDR3nt: TGTGCCAGCAGCCGGCCGGGACTAGCGTCCTCCTACGAGCAGTACTTC
CDR3aa: CASSRPGLASSYEQYF

j_gene: TRBJ2-1
v_gene: TRBV15
d_gene: -
abundance: -
CDR3nt: TGTGCCACCAGCAGAGGCAAGGGGGGCAATGAGCAGTTCTTC
CDR3aa: CATSRGKGGNEQFF

j_gene: TRBJ2-1
v_gene: TRBV7-9
d_gene: TRBD2
abundance: -
CDR3nt: TGTGCCAGCAGCTCGCGGGAGGGGTTTCATGAGCAGTTCTTC
CDR3aa: CASSSREGFHEQFF

j_gene: TRBJ2-7
v_gene: TRBV11-2
d_gene: TRBD1
abundance: -
CDR3nt: TGTGCCAGCAGCTCGGACAGGGTGGAGGAGCAGTACTTC
CDR3aa: CASSSDRVEEQYF

j_gene: TRBJ1-2
v_gene: TRBV2
d_gene: -
abundance: -
CDR3nt: TGTGCCAGCAGTGAAGGAGGGATCGTCTATGGCTACACCTTC
CDR3aa: CASSEGGIVYGYTF

j_gene: TRBJ2-3
v_gene: TRBV2
d_gene: -
abundance: -
CDR3nt: TGTGCCAGCTCGGGGAAGAACACAGATACGCAGTATTTT
CDR3aa: CASSGKNTDTQYF

j_gene: TRBJ1-1
v_gene: TRBV6-5
d_gene: -
abundance: -
CDR3nt: TGTGCCAGCAGTTACGAAGCAGGGATTGAAGCTTTCTTT
CDR3aa: CASSYEAGIEAFF

j_gene: TRBJ2-2
v_gene: TRBV7-7
d_gene: TRBD2
abundance: -
CDR3nt: TGTGCTAGCAGCTTAGTACCTCTAGCGGGGGGGAACACCGGGGAGCTGTTTTTT
CDR3aa: CASSLVPLAGGNTGELFF

j_gene: TRBJ2-1
v_gene: TRBV9
d_gene: -
abundance: -
CDR3nt: TGTGCCAGCAGCGTAGGAGGTACCTCCTACAATGAGCAGTTCTTC
CDR3aa: CASSVGGTSYNEQFF

j_gene: TRBJ2-7
v_gene: TRBV6-5
d_gene: -
abundance: -
CDR3nt: TGTGCCAGCAACGGCGGGACCTACGAGCAGTACTTC
CDR3aa: CASNGGTYEQYF

j_gene: TRBJ2-7
v_gene: TRBV9
d_gene: -
abundance: -
CDR3nt: TGTGCCAGCAGCCCCCACCGAGTAACCTCCTACGAGCAGTACTTC
CDR3aa: CASSPHRVTSYEQYF

j_gene: TRBJ2-7
v_gene: TRBV28
d_gene: TRBD2
abundance: -
CDR3nt: TGTGCCAGCAGTCAGCGGGAGTGGTCCTACGAGCAGTACTTC
CDR3aa: CASSQREWSYEQYF